This is a list of T cell receptor beta chains from one sample in a study of T cells in Graves' hyperthyroidism and ophthalmopathy. TCRdb re-derived calls from the multiplex PCR reads in MiXCR, one entry per CDR3 protein. The table has a few hundred thousand distinct CDR3 sequences, 18% seen once. Material: blood. Receptors were obtained from a man between 18 and 29 years old with Graves' ophthalmopathy. Each CDR3 is given with its conserved first and last residue.

j_call v_call cdr3_aa
TRBJ1-2 TRBV18 CASSPGQGFDYGYTF
TRBJ1-2 TRBV28 CASTSARAGYTF
TRBJ1-2 TRBV12-3/TRBV12-4 CASSLWDRPLEGYTF
TRBJ1-1 TRBV19 CASIWTFF
TRBJ1-2 TRBV12-3/TRBV12-4 CASRGATGYTF
TRBJ1-4 TRBV4-1 CASSQGAGGGVFEKLFF
TRBJ1-2 TRBV28 CASTGGAFLDGYTF
TRBJ1-5 TRBV5-1 CASSYQGNQPQHF
TRBJ1-5 TRBV7-6 CASSLEGASNQPQHF
TRBJ1-4 TRBV19 CASSPFRTNEKLFF
TRBJ2-1 TRBV20-1 CSGDGGAPNNEQFF
TRBJ1-1 TRBV6-1 CASSEYTRADTEAFF
TRBJ2-5 TRBV14 CASSQVGPLAFQYF
TRBJ2-7 TRBV2 CASSAHRDRGYSSYEQYF
TRBJ1-2 TRBV2 CASSDGVSSSYGYTF
TRBJ1-1 TRBV6-1 CASSRGHENTEAFF
TRBJ1-1 TRBV18 CASSQSPGGTEAFF
TRBJ1-2 TRBV12-3/TRBV12-4 CASSPGDRVYGYTF
TRBJ1-5 TRBV12-3/TRBV12-4 CASSPRTGRENQPQHF
TRBJ2-3 TRBV4-2 CASSQPAGSDTQYF
TRBJ1-5 TRBV4-1 CASSPTGLNQPQHF
TRBJ1-5 TRBV18 CASSQGSVDQPQHF
TRBJ2-1 TRBV5-1 CASSKDTYNEQFF
TRBJ2-2 TRBV2 CASSGDRGTGELFF
TRBJ2-5 TRBV5-8 CASSLGDPGTQYF
TRBJ1-6 TRBV5-8 CASSPATAWNSPLHF
TRBJ2-1 TRBV15 CATSVSGTGGYNEQFF
TRBJ1-3 TRBV12-3/TRBV12-4 CASSFGGGETGNTIYF
TRBJ2-7 TRBV29-1 CSARGSGAGEQYF
TRBJ2-7 TRBV20-1 CSARGSKAIYEQYF
TRBJ1-2 TRBV6-1 CASRQALDGYTF
TRBJ2-6 TRBV3-1 CASSPPGANVLTF
TRBJ2-5 TRBV3-1 CASSLLAGGGGTQYF
TRBJ2-3 TRBV24-1 CATSPGAGSGDTQYF
TRBJ1-1 TRBV9 CASSVGPGQGRKAFF
TRBJ1-4 TRBV12-3/TRBV12-4 CASSVSWGNYEKLFF
TRBJ2-6 TRBV7-2 CASSKSGGGGANVLTF
TRBJ2-1 TRBV19 CASRAPGGGKDEQFF
TRBJ1-1 TRBV4-1 CASSQDMGTEAFF
TRBJ2-7 TRBV29-1 CSVGTEWYEQYF
TRBJ2-1 TRBV5-1 CASGDSHNEQFF
TRBJ2-1 TRBV5-8 CASNLGTAGGYNEQFF
TRBJ1-4 TRBV4-1 CASSQHGQGREKLFF
TRBJ2-5 TRBV3-1 CASSQDVGLVETQYF
TRBJ1-2 TRBV14 CASSQGSGGAYGYTF
TRBJ1-2 TRBV2 CASSGDSNFAYGYTF
TRBJ1-3 TRBV2 CASTPEGAGNTIYF
TRBJ1-5 TRBV19 CASSMYGDQPQHF
TRBJ2-7 TRBV6-1 CASSPQALASYEQYF
TRBJ2-5 TRBV20-1 CSARNPPGSGETQYF